This TCR beta chain emerged from a study of blood T cells in healthy people across ages. Overall study results and limits: More naive CD4+ cells and higher diversity marked long-lived donors relative to aged donors.

A second PCR, run for roughly 7 to 11 cycles, used a sample-barcoded 5' primer plus a J-beta primer mix. CDR3-containing paired-end reads numbered at least 3 million in each sample. TCRdb reprocessed the 5' RACE reads with MiXCR, giving one entry per CDR3 protein. The table records hundreds of thousands of distinct CDR3 sequences, 24% of them present only once. This clonotype was detected a few times. Its specificity is not known. Trimming shortened V by 8 bases and J by 7 bases, and 12 bases separated the two germline ends. Germline assignment: CDR1 MDHEN and CDR2 SYDVKM. The CDR3 totals 12 residues. Separately, the same data were catalogued under a study of T cells of mothers and their children. That report adds: Per mother, over 9.5 million TCR beta CDR3 reads were obtained; per child, about 3 million. Related mother-child pairs shared marginally more repertoire than unrelated pairs, though not significantly.

The sample consisted of blood. The V call is TRBV28, the J call TRBJ1-3; D remains unclear. The sequence came from a boy aged 5-17 years in good health. The CDR3 spells CASGGPSNTIYF. The CDR3 DNA sequence: TGTGCCAGCGGCGGGCCGTCGAACACCATATATTTT.